One T cell receptor (beta chain) is described in this entry. These data belong to a study of blood T cell repertoires in COVID-19. The overall study: The cDNA or gDNA used as material had been derived from T cells, B-cell-depleted T cells, or PBMCs.

Source study methods: Amplification from reference gene primers served as the basis for estimated nucleated cell counts. Libraries were prepared by immunoSEQ multiplex PCR; TCRdb keeps only in-frame clonotypes and omits some of them. V and J calls and clone size are copied from that table; D and trimming were computed from the DNA. The data show some 190,000 clones, roughly 80% seen once. The trim removed 2 bases at V and 4 bases at J, leaving 4 bases unmatched. Looked up from germline, CDR1 is SGHTA and CDR2 is FQGNSA. The CDR3 is made up of 14 amino acids. Across under 25 US areas, participants ranged in age from roughly 18 to 95 years. Exposed participants encountered a COVID-19 case during the 2 weeks preceding study entry.

The sequencing input was PBMCs or T cells enriched from blood (not recorded which). The chain recombines TRBV7-2 with TRBJ2-7, with TRBD2 matching over 8 bases. The sequence derives from a man aged 55 to 70 who had been exposed to COVID-19. The CDR3: CASSLSTGGYEQYF. CDR3 nucleotides: TGTGCCAGCAGCTTAAGCACGGGAGGGTACGAGCAGTACTTC. The full variable domain, in which reference TRBV7-2 and TRBJ2-7 provide the parts outside the CDR3, is GAGVSQSPSNKVTEKGKDVELRCDPISGHTALYWYRQSLGQGLEFLIYFQGNSAPDKSGLPSDRFSAERTGGSVSTLTIQRTQQEDSAVYLCASSLSTGGYEQYFGPGTRLTVT.